The TCR beta chain described here comes from a study of blood T cell repertoires in COVID-19. Study details: Acute and convalescent COVID-19 specimens originated in the United States, Italy and Spain. T cells, B-cell-depleted T cells, or PBMCs provided the cDNA or gDNA that served as material.

This CDR3 comprises 14 residues. Germline assignment: CDR1 SGDLS and CDR2 YYNGEE. V dropped 0 bases and J dropped 8 bases, with 15 bases sitting between them. This clone was observed at least ten times. Method: immunoSEQ multiplex PCR; TCRdb's copy keeps in-frame clones and lacks some. The repertoire holds 140,000 to 150,000 clones, with 78% as singletons. This sequence originates from a woman in her fifties or sixties with acute or convalescent COVID-19. Sequenced input: peripheral blood. J is TRBJ2-7 and V is TRBV9; D is perhaps TRBD2 (5 bases). CDR3 in amino acids: CASSVEGVLEKQYF. The CDR3 region has the DNA TGTGCCAGCAGCGTAGAGGGAGTGTTAGAGAAGCAGTACTTC.